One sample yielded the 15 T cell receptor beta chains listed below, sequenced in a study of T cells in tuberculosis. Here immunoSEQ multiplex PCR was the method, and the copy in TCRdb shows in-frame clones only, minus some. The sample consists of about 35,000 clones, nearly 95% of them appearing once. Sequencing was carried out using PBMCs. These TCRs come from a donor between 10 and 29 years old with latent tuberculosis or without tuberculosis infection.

CDR3 sequence: CASSEFVRGNQPQHF. For the CDR3, the DNA is TGTGCCAGCAGTGAATTTGTGCGGGGCAATCAGCCCCAGCATTTT. The rearrangement joins TRBV2 to TRBJ1-5; D not resolved. The CDR3 runs to 15 residues. Germline lookup yields CDR1 SNHLY and CDR2 FYNNEI. Between the trimmed V and J ends, which lost 2 bases and 2 bases, there was a span of 10 bases.

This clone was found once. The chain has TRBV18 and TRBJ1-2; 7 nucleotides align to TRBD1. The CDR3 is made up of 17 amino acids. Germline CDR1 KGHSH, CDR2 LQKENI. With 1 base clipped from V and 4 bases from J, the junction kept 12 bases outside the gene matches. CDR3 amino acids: CASSPLSLTGFSYGYTF. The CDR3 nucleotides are TGTGCCAGCTCACCACTTTCCTTGACAGGGTTTAGCTATGGCTACACCTTC.

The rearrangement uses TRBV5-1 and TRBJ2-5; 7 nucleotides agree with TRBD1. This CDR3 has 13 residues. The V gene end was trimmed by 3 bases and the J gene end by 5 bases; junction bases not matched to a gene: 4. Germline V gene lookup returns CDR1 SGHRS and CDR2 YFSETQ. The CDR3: CASSSTGAETQYF. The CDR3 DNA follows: TGCGCCAGCAGCTCAACAGGGGCGGAGACCCAGTACTTC.

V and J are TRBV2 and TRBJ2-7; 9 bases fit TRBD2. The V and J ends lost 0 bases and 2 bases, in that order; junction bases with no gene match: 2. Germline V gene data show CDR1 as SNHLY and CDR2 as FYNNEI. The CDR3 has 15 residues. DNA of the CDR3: TGTGCCAGCAGTGAAGCGCAGCGGGGGGCCTACGAGCAGTACTTC. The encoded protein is CASSEAQRGAYEQYF.

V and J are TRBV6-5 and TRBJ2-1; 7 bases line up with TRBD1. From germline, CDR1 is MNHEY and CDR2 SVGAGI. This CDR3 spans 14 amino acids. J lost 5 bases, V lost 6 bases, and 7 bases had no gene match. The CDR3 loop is CASSKPQGDNEQFF. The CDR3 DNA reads TGTGCCAGCAGCAAACCCCAGGGGGACAATGAGCAGTTCTTC.

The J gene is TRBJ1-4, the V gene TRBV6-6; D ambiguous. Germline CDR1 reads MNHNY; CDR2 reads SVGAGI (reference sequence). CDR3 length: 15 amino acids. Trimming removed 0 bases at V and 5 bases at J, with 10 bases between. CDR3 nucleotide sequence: TGTGCCAGCAGTTACTCCCGGGGAGAGAATGAAAAACTGTTTTTT. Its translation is CASSYSRGENEKLFF.

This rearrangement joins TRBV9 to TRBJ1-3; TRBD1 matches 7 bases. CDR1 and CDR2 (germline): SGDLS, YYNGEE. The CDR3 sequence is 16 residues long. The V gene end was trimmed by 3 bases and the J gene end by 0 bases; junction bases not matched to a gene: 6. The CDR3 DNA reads TGTGCCAGCAGCGCCGGGACAGTTTTCTCTGGAAACACCATATATTTT. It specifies CASSAGTVFSGNTIYF. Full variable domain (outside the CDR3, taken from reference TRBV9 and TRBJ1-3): DSGVTQTPKHLITATGQRVTLRCSPRSGDLSVYWYQQSLDQGLQFLIQYYNGEERAKGNILERFSAQQFPDLHSELNLSSLELGDSALYFCASSAGTVFSGNTIYFGEGSWLTVV.

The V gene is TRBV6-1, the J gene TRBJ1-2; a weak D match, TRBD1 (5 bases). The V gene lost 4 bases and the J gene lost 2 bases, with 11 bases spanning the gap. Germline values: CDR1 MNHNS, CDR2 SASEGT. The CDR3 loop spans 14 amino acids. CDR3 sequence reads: CASSVGRTNYGYTF. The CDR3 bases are TGTGCCAGCAGTGTCGGACGGACAAACTATGGCTACACCTTC.

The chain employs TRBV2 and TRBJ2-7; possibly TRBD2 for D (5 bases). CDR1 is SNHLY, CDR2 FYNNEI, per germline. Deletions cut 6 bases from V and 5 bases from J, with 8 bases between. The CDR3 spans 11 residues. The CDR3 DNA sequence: TGTGCCAGCAGCCCAGCGGACGAGCAGTACTTC. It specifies CASSPADEQYF.

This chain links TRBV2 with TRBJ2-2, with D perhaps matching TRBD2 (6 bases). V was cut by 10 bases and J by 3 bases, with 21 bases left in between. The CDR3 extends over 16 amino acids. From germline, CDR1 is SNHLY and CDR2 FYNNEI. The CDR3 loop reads CATGPRGTLDTGELFF. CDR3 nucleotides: TGTGCCACCGGACCCCGGGGGACGTTGGACACCGGGGAGCTGTTTTTT.

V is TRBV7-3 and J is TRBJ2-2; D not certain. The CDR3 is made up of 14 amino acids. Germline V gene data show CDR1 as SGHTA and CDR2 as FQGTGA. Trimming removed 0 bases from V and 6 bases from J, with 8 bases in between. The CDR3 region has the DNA TGTGCCAGCAGCTTAACGCAGGCTGCCGGGGAGCTGTTTTTT. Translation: CASSLTQAAGELFF.

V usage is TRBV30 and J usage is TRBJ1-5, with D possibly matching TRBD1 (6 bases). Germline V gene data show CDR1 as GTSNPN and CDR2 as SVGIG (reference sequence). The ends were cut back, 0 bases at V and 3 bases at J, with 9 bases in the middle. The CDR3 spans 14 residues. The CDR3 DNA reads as TGTGCCTGGAGTGTCTACAGGGACAATCAGCCCCAGCATTTT. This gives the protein CAWSVYRDNQPQHF.

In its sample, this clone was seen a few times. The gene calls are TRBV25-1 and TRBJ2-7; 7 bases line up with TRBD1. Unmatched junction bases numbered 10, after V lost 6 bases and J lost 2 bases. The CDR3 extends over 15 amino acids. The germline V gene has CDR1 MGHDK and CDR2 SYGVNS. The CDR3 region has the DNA TGTGCCAGCAGCGAGCCGGGACAGTTAACCTACGAGCAGTACTTC. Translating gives CASSEPGQLTYEQYF.

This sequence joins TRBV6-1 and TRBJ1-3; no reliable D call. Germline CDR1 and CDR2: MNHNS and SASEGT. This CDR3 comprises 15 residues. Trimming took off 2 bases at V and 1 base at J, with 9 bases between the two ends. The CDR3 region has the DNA TGTGCCAGCAGTGAAACGGTTCAATCTGGAAACACCATATATTTT. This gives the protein CASSETVQSGNTIYF.

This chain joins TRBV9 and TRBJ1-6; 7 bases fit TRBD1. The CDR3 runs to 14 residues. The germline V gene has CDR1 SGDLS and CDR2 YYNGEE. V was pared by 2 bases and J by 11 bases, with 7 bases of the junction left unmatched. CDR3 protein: CASSVGDSWTPLHF. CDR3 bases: TGTGCCAGCAGCGTGGGGGACAGTTGGACACCCCTCCACTTT.